This T cell receptor beta chain was sequenced for a study of T-cell reconstitution after alpha-beta-depleted transplantation in children. In this sample, this clonotype turned up many times. Trimming left V 1 base short and J 1 base short, with 5 bases between. The germline gives CDR1 LGHNT, CDR2 FRNRAP. The CDR3 runs to 14 residues. It was with unique molecular identifiers that the TCRbeta library was prepared. TCRdb reprocessed the PCR reads with MiXCR, giving one entry per CDR3 protein. The sample contains approximately 590,000 distinct CDR3 sequences, 8% to 11% of which appear only once. The TCR comes from a human donor who donated a stem cell graft to a child with acute myeloid leukemia. The rearrangement uses TRBV12-5 and TRBJ1-5; the D is unclear. The source was PBMCs from the stem cell graft donor, collected from the stem cell graft. The CDR3 bases are TGTGCTAGTGGTTTGGGAACCAGCAATCAGCCCCAGCATTTT. It is translated as CASGLGTSNQPQHF.